A selection of T cell receptor beta chains follows, all from one sample in a study of regulatory T cells in long-lasting Graves disease. TCRdb ran MiXCR on the multiplex PCR reads and lists one entry per CDR3 protein. The data hold 550,000 or so distinct CDR3 sequences, with 12% observed a single time. These data were likewise used in another study, on T cells in Graves' hyperthyroidism and ophthalmopathy.

The material was peripheral blood mononuclear cells (PBMCs), obtained at new diagnosis, from a patient treated with antithyroid drugs. The receptors derive from a woman aged 25 to 45 with Graves disease. Both conserved end residues are part of each CDR3. Fields, in order: clone size, V gene, J gene, CDR3 protein. A row's size may be missing; if present it is once, few, many or a size class.

>many|TRBV29-1|TRBJ2-1
CSVGRDRGYNEQFF
>few|TRBV20-1|TRBJ2-7
CSASYRSAEQYF
>many|TRBV5-1|TRBJ1-3
CASSLIGSNTIYF
>many|TRBV7-9|TRBJ2-7
CASSLIAGGPYEQYF
>-|TRBV6-1|TRBJ2-7
CATKGGRGEQYF
>-|TRBV19|TRBJ2-1
CASSIMGGDNEQFF
>many|TRBV20-1|TRBJ2-1
CSARDRGLRRYNEQFF
>many|TRBV15|TRBJ1-6
CATSVGLNSPLHF
>many|TRBV19|TRBJ1-1
CASSIDPVATEAFF
>few|TRBV15|TRBJ2-1
CATSRERLYNEQFF
>many|TRBV20-1|TRBJ2-7
CSARVLSGSRDYEQYF
>many|TRBV5-5|TRBJ1-1
CASTPFGGVNTEAFF
>many|TRBV12-3/TRBV12-4|TRBJ1-2
CASSSNGNYGYTF
>few|TRBV27|TRBJ2-5
CASSRRDTQETQYF
>-|TRBV11-3|TRBJ2-4
CASSAPLASAKNIQYF
>few|TRBV7-3|TRBJ1-5
CAGSLGLNQPQHF
>-|TRBV7-3|TRBJ1-1
CAGTADNTEAFF
>-|TRBV30|TRBJ2-7
CAWSGGGARSYEQYF
>many|TRBV12-3/TRBV12-4|TRBJ1-3
CASTPARRPGNTIYF
>many|TRBV19|TRBJ1-2
CASTRGQAERGYTF